This T cell receptor beta chain emerged from a study of OX40 agonist ivuxolimab in advanced cancers. As for this clone: The antigen is undetermined.

Measured with immunoSEQ multiplex PCR; TCRdb has only the in-frame clones, and not every one. The sample lists some 99,000 clones, roughly 80% occurring once. Findings of the study overall: Low normalized T-cell clonal expansion was additionally recorded for some nonresponders. Partial responders dosed at 0.1-3.0 mg/kg displayed clonal expansion ranking among the lowest.

The CDR3 runs to 15 residues. Germline loops: CDR1 SGHNT, CDR2 YENEEA. V was clipped by 6 bases and J by 7 bases; unmatched bases: 14. The chain uses TRBV11-3 and TRBJ1-1, with 7 bases matching TRBD1. This clonotype originated in an adult with an advanced solid tumor such as melanoma, head and neck, liver or kidney cancer. Source: CD4+ or CD8+ T cells sorted from blood, taken in a trial of the OX40 agonist ivuxolimab. CDR3 nucleotides: TGTGCCAGCAGTTACCCGGACAGGCCGACAGATGAAGCTTTCTTT. The encoded protein is CASSYPDRPTDEAFF.